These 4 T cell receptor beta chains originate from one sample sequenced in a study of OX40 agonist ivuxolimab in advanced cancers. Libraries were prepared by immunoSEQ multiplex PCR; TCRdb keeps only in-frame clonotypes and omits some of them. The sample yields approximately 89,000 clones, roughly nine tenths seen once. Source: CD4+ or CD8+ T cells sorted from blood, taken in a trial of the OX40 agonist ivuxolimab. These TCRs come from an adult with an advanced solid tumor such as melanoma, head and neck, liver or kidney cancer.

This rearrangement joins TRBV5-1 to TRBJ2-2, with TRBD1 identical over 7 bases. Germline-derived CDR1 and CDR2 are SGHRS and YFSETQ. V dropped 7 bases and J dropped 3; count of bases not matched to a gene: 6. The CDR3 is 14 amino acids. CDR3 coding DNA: TGCGCCAGCGGCGACAGGGCGGACACCGGGGAGCTGTTTTTT. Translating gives CASGDRADTGELFF. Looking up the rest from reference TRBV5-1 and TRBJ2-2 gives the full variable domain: KAGVTQTPRYLIKTRGQQVTLSCSPISGHRSVSWYQQTPGQGLQFLFEYFSETQRNKGNFPGRFSGRQFSNSRSEMNVSTLELGDSALYLCASGDRADTGELFFGEGSRLTVL.

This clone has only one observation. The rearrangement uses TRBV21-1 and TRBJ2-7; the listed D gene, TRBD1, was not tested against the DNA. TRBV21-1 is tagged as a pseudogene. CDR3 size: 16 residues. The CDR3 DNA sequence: TGTGCCAGCAGAACCCCCCACAGTCGCTCAGGGGTGGAGCAGTACTTC. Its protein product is CASRTPHSRSGVEQYF.

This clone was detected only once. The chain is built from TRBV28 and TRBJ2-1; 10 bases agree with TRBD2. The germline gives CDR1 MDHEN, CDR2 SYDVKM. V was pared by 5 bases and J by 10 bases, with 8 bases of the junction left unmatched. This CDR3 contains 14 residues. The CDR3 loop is CASSRGLAGEEQFF. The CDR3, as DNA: TGTGCCAGCAGTAGGGGGCTAGCGGGAGAGGAGCAGTTCTTC. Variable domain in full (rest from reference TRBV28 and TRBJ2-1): DVKVTQSSRYLVKRTGEKVFLECVQDMDHENMFWYRQDPGLGLRLIYFSYDVKMKEKGDIPEGYSVSREKKERFSLILESASTNQTSMYLCASSRGLAGEEQFFGPGTRLTVL.

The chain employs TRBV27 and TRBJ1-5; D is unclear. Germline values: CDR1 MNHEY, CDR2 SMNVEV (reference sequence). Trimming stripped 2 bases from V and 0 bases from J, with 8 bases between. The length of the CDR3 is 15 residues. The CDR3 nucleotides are TGTGCCAGCAGTTTAAGCACATTTAGCAATCAGCCCCAGCATTTT. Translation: CASSLSTFSNQPQHF.